Each of the 3 T cell receptor beta chains below was sequenced from the same sample in a study of cytomegalovirus exposure and HLA in healthy donors. PCR was performed using 60 Vbeta and 13 Jbeta primers. TCRdb's copy holds only in-frame clones and misses some; the assay was immunoSEQ multiplex PCR. The sample lists 55,000 or so clones; approximately 70% were seen once. Sequences were obtained from PBMCs. Every receptor here comes from a man aged 18 to 30 in good health and CMV-seronegative.

V and J are TRBV11-2 and TRBJ2-5; TRBD2 matches at 8 bases. V lost 5 bases, J lost 4 bases, and 12 bases stayed unmatched. Germline V gene data show CDR1 as SGHAT and CDR2 as FQNNGV. This CDR3 region has 16 residues. The CDR3 sequence is CASSRGTSFIGETQYF. CDR3 DNA: TGTGCCAGCAGCCGGGGGACTAGTTTTATCGGAGAGACCCAGTACTTC.

This chain links TRBV5-4 with TRBJ2-5, with TRBD1 identical over 9 bases. Germline CDR1 SGHNT, CDR2 YYREEE (reference sequence). The CDR3 has 14 residues. Trimming took 4 bases from V and 5 from J; bases not matched to a gene: 6. This CDR3 reads CASSVPGQGETQYF. The CDR3 nucleotides read TGTGCCAGCAGCGTTCCGGGACAGGGCGAGACCCAGTACTTC.

This clone was found a few times. V gene TRBV4-1 combines with J gene TRBJ2-7, with 8 nucleotides matching TRBD2. Germline CDR1 MGHRA, CDR2 YSYEKL. V shed 2 bases, J shed 5 bases, and the junction held 11 bases outside the gene matches. The CDR3 consists of 16 residues. This chain's CDR3 is CASSQRGAGVYDEQYF. In DNA form, the CDR3 reads TGCGCCAGCAGCCAACGAGGAGCGGGAGTATATGACGAGCAGTACTTC.